This T cell receptor (beta chain) is from a study of T cell responses to AZD1222 COVID-19 vaccine. Pooled samples include second doses given at about 4 or 12 weeks. The protocol was immunoSEQ multiplex PCR, while the TCRdb copy is restricted to in-frame clones and leaves out a portion. Of some 150,000 clones in the sample, roughly 90% are singletons; the top ten hold approximately 1.5%. This CDR3 region has 13 residues. The germline V gene has CDR1 LGHNT and CDR2 FRNRAP. Trimming took off 4 bases at V and 6 bases at J, with 10 bases between the two ends. Study results and limitations: The donors showed a predominance of white British ancestry and of females, with possible underestimation of clonal diversity. Baseline serology detected seropositivity in only 6 or 7 AZD1222 recipients. The breadth and depth of Spike-specific TCRs increased once two AZD1222 doses had been given.

Comment on this clone: What it recognizes is unknown.

The chain carries TRBV12-5 and TRBJ2-1; D is uncertain. The clonotype was recovered from an adult who received the AZD1222 COVID-19 vaccine. Source: peripheral blood, taken 28 days after the second AZD1222 dose. The CDR3 DNA sequence: TGTGCTAGTGGTTCCCCCAGCACCAATGAGCAGTTCTTC. Protein sequence: CASGSPSTNEQFF.